The 21 T cell receptor beta chains given below trace back to one sample, sequenced in a study of cytomegalovirus exposure and HLA in healthy donors. The PCR ran on 60 Vbeta and 13 Jbeta primers. The repertoire was sequenced with immunoSEQ multiplex PCR; TCRdb's copy has only in-frame clones and lacks some. The table has 150,000 to 200,000 clones, roughly 77% seen once. The specimen sequenced was PBMCs. These receptor sequences come from a man aged 18 to 29 in good health and CMV-seropositive.

The gene calls are TRBV13 and TRBJ1-2, with D uncertain. Germline V CDR1 and CDR2: PRHDT, FYEKMQ (reference sequence). The length of the CDR3 is 14 residues. Trimming cost V 2 bases and J 3 bases, with 10 bases left between them. CDR3 sequence reads: CASSLKSEDYGYTF. The CDR3 DNA sequence: TGTGCCAGCAGCTTAAAGTCGGAGGACTATGGCTACACCTTC.

V gene TRBV11-2 combines with J gene TRBJ1-2, with 9 bases aligning to TRBD1. CDR1 SGHAT and CDR2 FQNNGV come from the germline V gene. The CDR3 consists of 15 residues. V was pared by 1 base and J by 4 bases, with 4 bases of the junction left unmatched. CDR3 protein: CASSLGTGAAYGYTF. As DNA, the CDR3 is TGTGCCAGCAGCTTAGGGACAGGGGCGGCCTATGGCTACACCTTC.

V gene TRBV19 combines with J gene TRBJ2-3; no clear D. Trimming cost V 3 bases and J 2 bases, with 6 bases left between them. CDR3 length: 13 residues. The germline V gene encodes CDR1 LNHDA and CDR2 SQIVND (reference sequence). CDR3 DNA: TGTGCCAGTAGTATGCGGCCCACAGATACGCAGTATTTT. It codes for CASSMRPTDTQYF. Complete variable domain (other parts from reference TRBV19 and TRBJ2-3): DGGITQSPKYLFRKEGQNVTLSCEQNLNHDAMYWYRQDPGQGLRLIYYSQIVNDFQKGDIAEGYSVSREKKESFPLTVTSAQKNPTAFYLCASSMRPTDTQYFGPGTRLTVL.

The rearrangement uses TRBV27 and TRBJ1-1, with 8 bases lining up with TRBD1. Germline CDR1 and CDR2: MNHEY and SMNVEV (reference sequence). J gave up 0 bases and V 6 bases, and 9 bases lay outside the gene matches. CDR3 length: 16 amino acids. In DNA form, the CDR3 reads TGTGCCAGCAGACTCCTAACCAGGGGGCTGAACACTGAAGCTTTCTTT. Encoded protein: CASRLLTRGLNTEAFF.

The chain couples TRBV29-1 to TRBJ1-2; a weak D match, TRBD1 (5 bases). This CDR3 is built from 17 residues. The germline V gene encodes CDR1 SQVTM and CDR2 ANQGSEA. V was cut by 4 bases and J by 0 bases, with 21 bases left in between. DNA of the CDR3: TGCAGCGTTGCAATAGCGGTGTGGGGGGGATCTAACTATGGCTACACCTTC. Its protein product is CSVAIAVWGGSNYGYTF.

The V call is TRBV28, the J call TRBJ2-5, with 15 bases aligning to TRBD2. Unmatched junction bases numbered 5, after V lost 5 bases and J lost 4 bases. Germline-derived CDR1 and CDR2 are MDHEN and SYDVKM. This CDR3 is 16 amino acids long. CDR3 DNA: TGTGCCAGCAGTCCATGGACTAGCGGGGGGGGAGAGACCCAGTACTTC. Its translation: CASSPWTSGGGETQYF.

The rearrangement joins TRBV5-4 to TRBJ1-3; 9 bases map to TRBD1. This CDR3 comprises 13 residues. Trimming removed 2 bases from V and 7 bases from J; junction bases left unmatched: 1. CDR1 is SGHNT and CDR2 is YYREEE in the germline V gene (reference sequence). The CDR3 sequence is CASSLGQGNTIYF. The CDR3 nucleotides read TGTGCCAGCAGCTTAGGACAGGGGAACACCATATATTTT. Complete variable domain (other parts from reference TRBV5-4 and TRBJ1-3): ETGVTQSPTHLIKTRGQQVTLRCSSQSGHNTVSWYQQALGQGPQFIFQYYREEENGRGNFPPRFSGLQFPNYSSELNVNALELDDSALYLCASSLGQGNTIYFGEGSWLTVV.

V and J are TRBV2 and TRBJ2-5; D unresolved. Germline assignment: CDR1 SNHLY and CDR2 FYNNEI. V was trimmed by 4 bases and J by 5 bases, leaving 14 bases between them. The CDR3 covers 14 residues. The CDR3 region has the DNA TGTGCCAGCAGTGTGGGCCTGGCCCAGGAGACCCAGTACTTC. Amino acids: CASSVGLAQETQYF.

The chain joins TRBV29-1 to TRBJ2-2, with unresolved D. The V and J ends lost 2 bases and 0 bases respectively, with 4 bases between them. This CDR3 has 13 amino acids. Germline CDR1 SQVTM, CDR2 ANQGSEA. The DNA of the CDR3 is TGCAGCGTTGAACGTGCGAACACCGGGGAGCTGTTTTTT. Translation gives CSVERANTGELFF.

This chain uses TRBV6-1 with TRBJ2-1; perhaps TRBD1 as D (6 bases). The CDR3 loop spans 17 amino acids. Germline loops: CDR1 MNHNS, CDR2 SASEGT. The V gene lost 1 base and the J gene lost 4 bases, with 17 bases spanning the gap. CDR3 nucleotides: TGTGCCAGCAGTGAAGAGACCAGGGGCATAGGGTACAATGAGCAGTTCTTC. It specifies CASSEETRGIGYNEQFF.

The rearrangement joins TRBV5-1 to TRBJ2-1; 7 bases are shared with TRBD1. The CDR3 is 14 amino acids. V gave up 0 bases and J gave up 9 bases; unmatched junction bases: 6. The V gene's germline CDR1 is SGHRS and CDR2 YFSETQ. This CDR3 reads CASSLGQGVSEQFF. The DNA for the CDR3 is TGCGCCAGCAGCTTGGGACAGGGCGTGTCTGAGCAGTTCTTC. Full variable domain (rest looked up from reference TRBV5-1 and TRBJ2-1): KAGVTQTPRYLIKTRGQQVTLSCSPISGHRSVSWYQQTPGQGLQFLFEYFSETQRNKGNFPGRFSGRQFSNSRSEMNVSTLELGDSALYLCASSLGQGVSEQFFGPGTRLTVL.

The sample holds a few counts of this clone. Other DNA variants within this sample encode the same CDR3. The chain uses TRBV20-1 and TRBJ1-1, with no clear D. The CDR3 is made up of 11 amino acids. Looked up from germline, CDR1 is DFQATT and CDR2 is SNEGSKA (reference sequence). Trimming removed 3 bases at V and 1 base at J, with 3 bases between. As DNA, the CDR3 is TGCAGTGCTAGTCAGAACACTGAAGCTTTCTTT. Translation gives CSASQNTEAFF.

As for this clone: One junction end disagrees with the germline gene, perhaps due to a read error. V is TRBV29-1 and J is TRBJ2-3, with 7 bases fitting TRBD1. Germline CDR1 is SQVTM and CDR2 is ANQGSEA. This CDR3 has 15 residues. The DNA for the CDR3 is TGCAGCGCGGGGACAGTTATATCTAGCACAGATATGCAGTATTTT. Residues: CSAGTVISSTDMQYF.

This clone occurred a few times. V usage is TRBV7-9 and J usage is TRBJ2-7, with 8 bases matching TRBD1. Germline V gives CDR1 SEHNR, CDR2 FQNEAQ (reference sequence). The CDR3 consists of 12 residues. Trimming at V came to 5 bases and at J to 6 bases, leaving 3 bases not matched to a gene. The CDR3 DNA reads as TGTGCCAGCAGCCTGACAGGGGTCGAGCAGTACGTC. This codes for CASSLTGVEQYV.

This chain joins TRBV6-5 and TRBJ2-7, with TRBD1 matching 8 bases. Trimming took 4 bases from V and 2 from J; bases not matched to a gene: 7. Germline CDR1 is MNHEY and CDR2 is SVGAGI. The CDR3 is 15 amino acids. CDR3 loop: CASSLRTGIAYEQYV. The CDR3 nucleotides read TGTGCCAGCAGTTTGAGGACAGGGATTGCCTACGAGCAGTACGTC.

The sample holds one count of this clone. The chain couples TRBV5-6 to TRBJ2-1; D may be TRBD2 (6 bases). The CDR3 contains 15 residues. Germline V CDR1 and CDR2: SGHDT, YYEEEE. Between the trimmed V and J ends, which lost 0 bases and 2 bases, there was a span of 9 bases. This CDR3 reads CASSLGGVTYNEQFF. In DNA form, the CDR3 reads TGTGCCAGCAGCTTGGGGGGGGTAACCTACAATGAGCAGTTCTTC.

V usage is TRBV5-4 and J usage is TRBJ2-1, with 7 bases identical to TRBD1. This CDR3 contains 14 residues. Germline loops: CDR1 SGHNT, CDR2 YYREEE (reference sequence). The V and J ends lost 3 bases and 5 bases, in that order; junction bases with no gene match: 5. CDR3 protein: CASSWGDRDNEQFF. In DNA form, the CDR3 reads TGTGCCAGCAGCTGGGGAGACAGGGACAATGAGCAGTTCTTC.

This clone was recorded a few times. The genes are TRBV9 and TRBJ2-3; a possible D gene is TRBD2 (5 bases). The germline V gene encodes CDR1 SGDLS and CDR2 YYNGEE. The CDR3 loop spans 16 amino acids. V was pared by 0 bases and J by 2 bases, with 13 bases between. CDR3 sequence: CASSVGTLVSTDTQYF. CDR3 coding DNA: TGTGCCAGCAGCGTAGGAACACTAGTTTCCACAGATACGCAGTATTTT.

The chain couples TRBV21-1 to TRBJ2-7; TRBD1, as called in the table, went unchecked against the DNA. TRBV21-1 is reported as a pseudogene. The CDR3 extends over 14 amino acids. CDR3 nucleotide sequence: TGTGCCGTCGGGGACAGGGAATCGTCCTACGAGCAGTACGTC. Translated, it gives CAVGDRESSYEQYV.

The J gene is TRBJ2-1, the V gene TRBV6-4; 10 bases line up with TRBD2. V lost 4 bases to trimming and J lost 5 bases; unmatched junction nucleotides: 17. The germline V gene encodes CDR1 MRHNA and CDR2 SNTAGT. The CDR3 covers 19 residues. The CDR3 reads CASSALPSGAGGPNNEQFF. CDR3 DNA: TGTGCCAGCAGTGCTCTACCCTCGGGAGCGGGAGGGCCTAACAATGAGCAGTTCTTC.

The table lists this clone with a few counts. The chain combines TRBV5-6 with TRBJ1-1; D gene ambiguous. V lost 3 bases to trimming and J lost 3 bases, with 6 bases between them. The CDR3 has 12 residues. Germline CDR1 reads SGHDT; CDR2 reads YYEEEE. CDR3: CASSSRYTEAFF. The CDR3 coding sequence is TGTGCCAGCAGCTCCAGGTACACTGAAGCTTTCTTT.